The next 30 T cell receptor beta chains were all read from a single sample in a study of T cells in localized non-small cell lung cancer. The data were produced by immunoSEQ multiplex PCR, yet TCRdb's version contains in-frame clones alone and is incomplete. The sample contains roughly 25,000 clones, 90% of which appear only once. Sequenced here: peripheral blood, sampled before any cancer treatment. The source of these receptors is a woman between 35 and 75 years old with stage I lung adenocarcinoma.

The V call is TRBV27, the J call TRBJ2-7; 10 bases fit TRBD1. Germline CDR1 reads MNHEY; CDR2 reads SMNVEV (reference sequence). V lost 2 bases to trimming and J lost 3 bases; unmatched junction nucleotides: 7. The CDR3 sequence is 16 residues long. CDR3 amino acids: CASSLTGTGEFYEQYF. The CDR3 coding sequence is TGTGCCAGCAGTTTAACCGGGACAGGGGAATTCTACGAGCAGTACTTC.

The J gene is TRBJ2-1, the V gene TRBV7-2; unclear D gene. The CDR3 consists of 12 residues. Trimming removed 3 bases at V and 7 bases at J, with 7 bases between. Germline V CDR1 and CDR2: SGHTA, FQGNSA. CDR3 nucleotides: TGTGCCAGCAGCTTCTTGAGGAATGAGCAGTTCTTC. Protein: CASSFLRNEQFF.

J is TRBJ1-6 and V is TRBV7-9, with D possibly matching TRBD1 (6 bases). This CDR3 comprises 14 residues. The germline CDR1 and CDR2 sequences are SEHNR and FQNEAQ (reference sequence). V was shortened by 2 bases and J by 7 bases, with 9 bases between the two germline ends. CDR3 sequence reads: CASSLRTENSPLHF. CDR3 in DNA: TGTGCCAGCAGCTTAAGGACAGAGAATTCACCCCTCCACTTT.

The V call is TRBV5-1, the J call TRBJ2-5; 14 nucleotides agree with TRBD2. This CDR3 region has 17 residues. With 4 bases clipped from V and 5 bases from J, the junction kept 10 bases outside the gene matches. In germline, CDR1 is SGHRS, CDR2 YFSETQ. For the CDR3, the DNA is TGCGCCAGCAGCCCAAGACTAGCGGGAGGGCCCGAGGAGACCCAGTACTTC. Its translation is CASSPRLAGGPEETQYF.

CDR3 protein: CASSLGQGYYSGANVLTF. CDR3 nucleotide sequence: TGTGCCAGCAGCTTAGGACAGGGCTACTACTCTGGGGCCAACGTCCTGACTTTC. The chain couples TRBV7-6 to TRBJ2-6; 7 nucleotides match TRBD1. V was pared by 1 base and J by 0 bases, with 6 bases of the junction left unmatched. The CDR3 consists of 18 residues. CDR1 is SGHVS, CDR2 FNYEAQ, per germline.

The rearrangement uses TRBV5-1 and TRBJ2-3, with 13 positions matching TRBD2. J lost 4 bases, V lost 3 bases, and 14 bases had no gene match. The germline gives CDR1 SGHRS, CDR2 YFSETQ. The CDR3 length is 19 residues. In DNA form, the CDR3 reads TGCGCCAGCAGCTCCCAGACTAGCGGGAGGCCCTCGGGTTCAGATACGCAGTATTTT. It codes for CASSSQTSGRPSGSDTQYF.

This clone was recorded only once. V and J are TRBV5-1 and TRBJ2-1; D is perhaps TRBD2 (6 bases). Germline V gene sequence: CDR1 SGHRS, CDR2 YFSETQ. V was trimmed by 4 bases and J by 6 bases, leaving 14 bases between them. The CDR3 covers 14 residues. CDR3 protein: CASSGGLAANEQFF. The CDR3 DNA reads TGCGCCAGCAGCGGAGGGTTAGCGGCCAATGAGCAGTTCTTC. Combining the CDR3 with reference TRBV5-1 and TRBJ2-1 gives the whole variable domain KAGVTQTPRYLIKTRGQQVTLSCSPISGHRSVSWYQQTPGQGLQFLFEYFSETQRNKGNFPGRFSGRQFSNSRSEMNVSTLELGDSALYLCASSGGLAANEQFFGPGTRLTVL.

The rearrangement links TRBV11-3 to TRBJ2-2; maybe TRBD2 (6 bases). Trimming took off 3 bases at V and 5 bases at J, with 16 bases between the two ends. CDR3 length equals 16 residues. The V gene's germline CDR1 is SGHNT and CDR2 YENEEA. In DNA, the CDR3 is TGTGCCAGCAGCTTCTCGATCGGGAGAGGAACCGGGGAGCTGTTTTTT. Translating it yields CASSFSIGRGTGELFF.

The rearrangement links TRBV27 to TRBJ1-2; D gene uncertain. The V gene lost 0 bases and the J gene lost 2 bases, with 7 bases spanning the gap. The length of the CDR3 is 14 residues. Germline-derived CDR1 and CDR2 are MNHEY and SMNVEV (reference sequence). The CDR3 nucleotides are TGTGCCAGCAGTTTATCTCGCAGGAACTATGGCTACACCTTC. Translated, it gives CASSLSRRNYGYTF.

The chain employs TRBV19 and TRBJ1-1, with D tentatively TRBD1 (6 bases). The CDR3 is made up of 15 amino acids. V lost 3 bases and J lost 1, with 12 bases in between. Germline values: CDR1 LNHDA, CDR2 SQIVND (reference sequence). DNA for the CDR3: TGTGCCAGTAGTATTCGACCGACAGGGAACACTGAAGCTTTCTTT. Protein: CASSIRPTGNTEAFF.

CDR3 in DNA: TGTGCCAGCAGGTTCGGCGGGGGAAGGGGGGAGACCCAGTACTTC. This sequence encodes CASRFGGGRGETQYF. This sequence joins TRBV28 and TRBJ2-5, with a possible D match to TRBD2 (7 bases). Germline lookup yields CDR1 MDHEN and CDR2 SYDVKM. Trimming shortened V by 6 bases and J by 5 bases, and 19 bases separated the two germline ends. The CDR3 has 15 residues.

V and J are TRBV7-9 and TRBJ1-4, with D possibly being TRBD1 (5 bases). Trimming left V 0 bases short and J 3 bases short, with 8 bases between. CDR1 and CDR2 (germline): SEHNR, FQNEAQ (reference sequence). The CDR3 extends over 15 amino acids. The CDR3 spells CASSLARVANEKLFF. DNA for the CDR3: TGTGCCAGCAGCTTAGCCAGGGTGGCTAATGAAAAACTGTTTTTT.

V is TRBV29-1 and J is TRBJ2-7; D not certain. V was cut by 4 bases and J by 2 bases, with 9 bases left in between. The CDR3 consists of 12 residues. Germline V gene sequence: CDR1 SQVTM, CDR2 ANQGSEA. As DNA, the CDR3 is TGCAGCGTTGGTCTCCAGGCCTACGAGCAGTACTTC. Translation gives CSVGLQAYEQYF.

The chain recombines TRBV7-9 with TRBJ2-5, with D unclear. Germline V gene sequence: CDR1 SEHNR, CDR2 FQNEAQ (reference sequence). Trimming took off 7 bases at V and 2 bases at J, with 14 bases between the two ends. This CDR3 is 14 amino acids long. CDR3 protein: CASTPSAVQETQYF. The CDR3 DNA is TGTGCCAGCACCCCAAGTGCAGTTCAAGAGACCCAGTACTTC.

J is TRBJ2-7 and V is TRBV5-6, with D uncertain. Germline CDR1 is SGHDT and CDR2 is YYEEEE. This CDR3 has 14 amino acids. Between the trimmed V and J ends, which lost 2 bases and 2 bases, there was a span of 11 bases. This chain's CDR3 is CASSLGSRTYEQYF. CDR3 nucleotides: TGTGCCAGCAGCTTAGGTTCGAGGACCTACGAGCAGTACTTC.

The chain is built from TRBV5-4 and TRBJ1-1; 9 bases match TRBD1. The CDR3 is 12 amino acids. Unmatched junction bases numbered 3, after V lost 5 bases and J lost 7 bases. Germline loops: CDR1 SGHNT, CDR2 YYREEE (reference sequence). Here the CDR3 reads CASSLTGGEAFF. CDR3 nucleotides: TGTGCCAGCAGTTTGACAGGGGGTGAAGCTTTCTTT.

V and J are TRBV18 and TRBJ2-7; D perhaps matches TRBD1 (6 bases). Germline V CDR1 and CDR2: KGHSH, LQKENI. Trimming cost V 3 bases and J 5 bases, with 17 bases left between them. The CDR3 runs 15 residues. The CDR3 here is CASSPTRTVENEQYF. The DNA for the CDR3 is TGTGCCAGCTCACCGACGAGGACAGTAGAAAACGAGCAGTACTTC.

This chain links TRBV19 with TRBJ2-7; D might be TRBD2 (5 bases). CDR1 and CDR2 from the germline V gene are LNHDA and SQIVND (reference sequence). V was trimmed by 5 bases and J by 6 bases, leaving 20 bases between them. CDR3 length: 15 amino acids. In DNA, the CDR3 is TGTGCCAGTAGTCTCAGCGGTACGGGCGCGATCGAGCAGTACTTC. Translation: CASSLSGTGAIEQYF.

The chain is built from TRBV9 and TRBJ2-3, with D perhaps given as TRBD1 or TRBD2 (5 bases each). CDR1 and CDR2 from the germline V gene are SGDLS and YYNGEE. This CDR3 comprises 14 residues. The V and J ends lost 4 bases and 3 bases respectively, with 12 bases between them. CDR3 coding DNA: TGTGCCAGCAGCCCACGGGGCCAAACAGATACGCAGTATTTT. Protein: CASSPRGQTDTQYF.

The chain recombines TRBV19 with TRBJ1-1, with D hard to call. CDR1 and CDR2 from the germline V gene are LNHDA and SQIVND (reference sequence). With 0 bases removed from V and 1 base from J, the gap between germline ends came to 12 bases. This CDR3 is 16 amino acids long. CDR3 residues: CASSIDPDGPNTEAFF. The DNA of the CDR3 is TGTGCCAGTAGTATAGATCCCGACGGACCGAACACTGAAGCTTTCTTT.

In its sample, this clone was seen a few times. V and J are TRBV7-9 and TRBJ1-5; no firm D call. This CDR3 is 14 amino acids long. Germline lookup yields CDR1 SEHNR and CDR2 FQNEAQ (reference sequence). Trimming left V 0 bases short and J 5 bases short, with 8 bases between. This chain's CDR3 is CASSLAWADQPQHF. The CDR3 DNA reads TGTGCCAGCAGCTTAGCATGGGCCGATCAGCCCCAGCATTTT.

This clone was seen more than once but under ten times. This chain uses TRBV11-3 with TRBJ1-4; no firm D call. The CDR3 runs 12 residues. Trimming took 5 bases from V and 4 from J, leaving 5 bases between them. Per germline, CDR1 SGHNT and CDR2 YENEEA. CDR3 in DNA: TGTGCCAGCAGCCTAAATAATGAAAAACTGTTTTTT. The encoded protein is CASSLNNEKLFF.

This chain uses TRBV5-1 with TRBJ2-1; TRBD1 aligns across 7 bases. J was trimmed by 2 bases and V by 0 bases; bases with no gene match: 2. The germline V gene has CDR1 SGHRS and CDR2 YFSETQ. This CDR3 contains 15 residues. The CDR3 DNA follows: TGCGCCAGCAGCTTGGTCCAGGGGGCCTACAATGAGCAGTTCTTC. This sequence encodes CASSLVQGAYNEQFF. Full variable domain (outside the CDR3, taken from reference TRBV5-1 and TRBJ2-1): KAGVTQTPRYLIKTRGQQVTLSCSPISGHRSVSWYQQTPGQGLQFLFEYFSETQRNKGNFPGRFSGRQFSNSRSEMNVSTLELGDSALYLCASSLVQGAYNEQFFGPGTRLTVL.

V usage is TRBV7-6 and J usage is TRBJ1-5, with TRBD1 as a possible D gene (5 bases). The CDR3 has 12 residues. In germline, CDR1 is SGHVS, CDR2 FNYEAQ. V was trimmed by 5 bases and J by 7 bases, leaving 9 bases between them. CDR3 protein: CASSDGQQPQHF. The DNA for the CDR3 is TGTGCCAGCAGCGACGGACAACAGCCCCAGCATTTT.

The count of this clone is one. The chain employs TRBV15 and TRBJ1-1, with D possibly TRBD1 on 5 matching bases. The CDR3 contains 14 residues. The V gene's germline CDR1 is LNHNV and CDR2 YYDKDF (reference sequence). Trimming removed 2 bases at V and 6 bases at J, with 13 bases between. CDR3 in amino acids: CATSRQGRGAEAFF. The DNA of the CDR3 is TGTGCCACCAGCAGACAGGGTCGGGGAGCTGAAGCTTTCTTT. The whole variable domain, remainder taken from reference TRBV15 and TRBJ1-1, is DAMVIQNPRYQVTQFGKPVTLSCSQTLNHNVMYWYQQKSSQAPKLLFHYYDKDFNNEADTPDNFQSRRPNTSFCFLDIRSPGLGDTAMYLCATSRQGRGAEAFFGQGTRLTVV.

This rearrangement joins TRBV5-8 to TRBJ1-2; D ambiguous. The V gene lost 3 bases and the J gene lost 4 bases, with 7 bases spanning the gap. CDR1 is SGHTS, CDR2 YDEGEE, per germline. CDR3 length equals 12 residues. The CDR3 sequence: CASSSRGYGYTF. DNA for the CDR3: TGTGCCAGCAGCTCCCGCGGCTATGGCTACACCTTC.

This chain connects TRBV28 to TRBJ1-4; D is possibly TRBD1 (5 bases). The CDR3 runs 15 residues. In germline, CDR1 is MDHEN, CDR2 SYDVKM. The V end was cut by 4 bases, the J end by 2 bases, with 11 bases between. In nucleotides, the CDR3 is TGTGCCAGCAGTTGGGGTGGGGCGACTAATGAAAAACTGTTTTTT. It encodes CASSWGGATNEKLFF. Together with reference TRBV28 and TRBJ1-4, the CDR3 gives the full variable domain: DVKVTQSSRYLVKRTGEKVFLECVQDMDHENMFWYRQDPGLGLRLIYFSYDVKMKEKGDIPEGYSVSREKKERFSLILESASTNQTSMYLCASSWGGATNEKLFFGSGTQLSVL.

The gene calls are TRBV2 and TRBJ1-4; TRBD1 aligns across 11 bases. The V and J ends lost 6 bases and 8 bases, in that order; junction bases with no gene match: 11. Germline lookup yields CDR1 SNHLY and CDR2 FYNNEI. There are 16 residues in the CDR3. CDR3 DNA: TGTGCCAGCAGAGAAAAGGACAGGGGGCGAGCGGAAAAACTGTTTTTT. It is translated as CASREKDRGRAEKLFF. Full variable domain (remainder filled in from reference TRBV2 and TRBJ1-4): EPEVTQTPSHQVTQMGQEVILRCVPISNHLYFYWYRQILGQKVEFLVSFYNNEISEKSEIFDDQFSVERPDGSNFTLKIRSTKLEDSAMYFCASREKDRGRAEKLFFGSGTQLSVL.

The chain employs TRBV29-1 and TRBJ2-1; 9 nucleotides match TRBD2. The CDR3 is made up of 15 amino acids. Germline-derived CDR1 and CDR2 are SQVTM and ANQGSEA. The V segment lost 6 bases and the J segment 6 bases; nucleotides outside the gene matches: 12. CDR3 coding DNA: TGCAGCGTCCTCGGGCGGGAGGGCCGATCCAATGAGCAGTTCTTC. The encoded protein is CSVLGREGRSNEQFF.

Regarding this clone: Other DNA sequences in this specimen translate into the identical CDR3. The chain carries TRBV9 and TRBJ1-4; no definite D call. Per the germline V gene, CDR1 is SGDLS and CDR2 is YYNGEE. CDR3 length equals 15 residues. The germline V and J ends were trimmed by 0 bases and 5 bases, with 11 bases remaining between them. As DNA, the CDR3 is TGTGCCAGCAGCGTAGCGGGCAGGCCAAATGAAAAACTGTTTTTT. Amino acid sequence: CASSVAGRPNEKLFF.